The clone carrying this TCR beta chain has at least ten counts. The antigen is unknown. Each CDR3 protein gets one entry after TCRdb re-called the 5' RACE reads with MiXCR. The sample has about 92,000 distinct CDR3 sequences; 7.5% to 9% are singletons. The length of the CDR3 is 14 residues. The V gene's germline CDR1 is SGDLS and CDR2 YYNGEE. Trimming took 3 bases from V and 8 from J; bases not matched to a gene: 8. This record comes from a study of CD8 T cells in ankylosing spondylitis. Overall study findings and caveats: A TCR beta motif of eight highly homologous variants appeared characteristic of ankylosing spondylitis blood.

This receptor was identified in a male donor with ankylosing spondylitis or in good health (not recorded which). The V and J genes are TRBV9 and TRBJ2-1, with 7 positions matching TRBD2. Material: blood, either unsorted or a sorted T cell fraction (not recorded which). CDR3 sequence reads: CASSGTLGGDEQFF. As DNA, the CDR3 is TGTGCCAGCAGCGGAACGCTGGGGGGGGATGAGCAGTTCTTC.